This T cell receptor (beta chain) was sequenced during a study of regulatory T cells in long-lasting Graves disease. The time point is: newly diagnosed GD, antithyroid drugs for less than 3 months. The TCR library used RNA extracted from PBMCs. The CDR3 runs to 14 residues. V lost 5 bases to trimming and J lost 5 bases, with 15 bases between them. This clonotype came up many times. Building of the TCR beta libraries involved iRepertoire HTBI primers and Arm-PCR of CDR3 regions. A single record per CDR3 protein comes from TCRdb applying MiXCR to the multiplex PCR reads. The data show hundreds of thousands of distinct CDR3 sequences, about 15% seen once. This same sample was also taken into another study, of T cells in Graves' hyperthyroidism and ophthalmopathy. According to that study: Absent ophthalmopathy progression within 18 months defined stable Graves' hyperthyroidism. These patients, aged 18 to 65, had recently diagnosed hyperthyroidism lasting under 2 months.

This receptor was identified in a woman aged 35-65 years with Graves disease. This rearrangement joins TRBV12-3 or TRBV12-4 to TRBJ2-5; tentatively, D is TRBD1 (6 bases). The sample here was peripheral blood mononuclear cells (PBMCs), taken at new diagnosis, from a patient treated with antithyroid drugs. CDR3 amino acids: CASSRTETRETQYF. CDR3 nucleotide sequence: TGTGCCAGCAGTCGGACAGAGACTCGGGAGACCCAGTACTTC.